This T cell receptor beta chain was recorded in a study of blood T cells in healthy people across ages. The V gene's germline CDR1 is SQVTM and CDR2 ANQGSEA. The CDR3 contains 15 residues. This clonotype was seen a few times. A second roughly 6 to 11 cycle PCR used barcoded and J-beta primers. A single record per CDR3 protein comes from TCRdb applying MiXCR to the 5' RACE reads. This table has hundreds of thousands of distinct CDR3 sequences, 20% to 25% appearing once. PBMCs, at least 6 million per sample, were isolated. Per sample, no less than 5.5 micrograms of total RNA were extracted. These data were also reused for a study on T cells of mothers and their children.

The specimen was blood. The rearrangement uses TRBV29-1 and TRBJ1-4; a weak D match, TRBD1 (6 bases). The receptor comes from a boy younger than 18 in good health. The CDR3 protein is CSATIHRTDNEKLFF. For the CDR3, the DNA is TGCAGTGCAACTATTCATCGGACAGATAATGAAAAACTGTTTTTT. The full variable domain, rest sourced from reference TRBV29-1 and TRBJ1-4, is SAVISQKPSRDICQRGTSLTIQCQVDSQVTMMFWYRQQPGQSLTLIATANQGSEATYESGFVIDKFPISRPNLTFSTLTVSNMSPEDSSIYLCSATIHRTDNEKLFFGSGTQLSVL.